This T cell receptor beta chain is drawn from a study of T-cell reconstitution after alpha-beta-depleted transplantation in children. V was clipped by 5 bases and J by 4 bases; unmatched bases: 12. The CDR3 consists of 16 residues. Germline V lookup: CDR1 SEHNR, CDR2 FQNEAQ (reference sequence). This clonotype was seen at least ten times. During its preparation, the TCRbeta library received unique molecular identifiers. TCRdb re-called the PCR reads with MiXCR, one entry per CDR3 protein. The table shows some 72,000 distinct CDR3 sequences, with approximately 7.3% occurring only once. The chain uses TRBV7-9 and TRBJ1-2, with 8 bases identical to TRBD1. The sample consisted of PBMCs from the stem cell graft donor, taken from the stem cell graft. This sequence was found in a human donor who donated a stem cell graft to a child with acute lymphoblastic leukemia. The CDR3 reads CASSDVTRGLGYGYTF. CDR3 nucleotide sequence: TGTGCCAGCAGCGACGTTACCAGGGGGCTTGGCTATGGCTACACCTTC.